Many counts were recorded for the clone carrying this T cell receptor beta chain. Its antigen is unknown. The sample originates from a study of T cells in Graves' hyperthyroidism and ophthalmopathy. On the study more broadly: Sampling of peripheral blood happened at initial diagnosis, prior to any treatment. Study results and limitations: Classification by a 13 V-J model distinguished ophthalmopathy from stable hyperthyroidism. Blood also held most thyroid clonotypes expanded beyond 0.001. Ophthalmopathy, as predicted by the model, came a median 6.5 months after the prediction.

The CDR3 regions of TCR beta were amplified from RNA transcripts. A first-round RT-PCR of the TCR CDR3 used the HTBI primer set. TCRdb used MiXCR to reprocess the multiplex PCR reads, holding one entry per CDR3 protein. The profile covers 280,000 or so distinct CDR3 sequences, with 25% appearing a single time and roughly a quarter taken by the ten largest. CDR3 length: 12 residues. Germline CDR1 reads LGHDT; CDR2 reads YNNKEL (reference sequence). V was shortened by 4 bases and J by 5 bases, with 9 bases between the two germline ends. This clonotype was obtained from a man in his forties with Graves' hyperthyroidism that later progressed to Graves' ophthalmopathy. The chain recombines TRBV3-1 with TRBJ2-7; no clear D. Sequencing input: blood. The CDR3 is CASSPGEDEQYF. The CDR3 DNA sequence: TGTGCCAGCAGCCCCGGTGAGGACGAGCAGTACTTC.